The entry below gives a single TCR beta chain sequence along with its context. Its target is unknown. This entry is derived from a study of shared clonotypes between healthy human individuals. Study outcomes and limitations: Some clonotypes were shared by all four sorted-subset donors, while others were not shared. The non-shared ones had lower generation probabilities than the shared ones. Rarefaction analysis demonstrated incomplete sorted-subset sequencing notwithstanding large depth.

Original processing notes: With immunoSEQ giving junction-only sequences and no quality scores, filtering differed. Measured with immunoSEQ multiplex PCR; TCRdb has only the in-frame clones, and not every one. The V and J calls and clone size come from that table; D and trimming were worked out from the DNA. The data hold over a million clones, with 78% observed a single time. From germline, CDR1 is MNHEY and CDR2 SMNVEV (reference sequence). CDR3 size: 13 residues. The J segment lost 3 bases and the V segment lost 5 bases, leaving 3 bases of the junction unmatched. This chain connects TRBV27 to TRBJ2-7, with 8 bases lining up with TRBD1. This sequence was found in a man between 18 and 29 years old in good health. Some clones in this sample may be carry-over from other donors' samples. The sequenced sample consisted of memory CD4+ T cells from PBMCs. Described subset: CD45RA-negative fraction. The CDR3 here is CASSPQGGYEQYF. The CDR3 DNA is TGTGCCAGCAGTCCACAGGGGGGCTACGAGCAGTACTTC.